Listed here are 10 T cell receptor beta chains from one sample, sequenced in a study of shared clonotypes between healthy human individuals (dated by TCRdb to about 2020). CD8 naive samples were obtained by positive selection for CCR7 among CD45RO-negative cells, yielding a CD45RA+CCR7+ population from which TemRA cells were excluded. Libraries were prepared through the immunoSEQ multiplex PCR assay. The immuneACCESS repertoire file appears here via TCRdb, limited to in-frame rearrangements. These files lack a portion of the clones; in checked studies, under half of the deficit traces to unresolved V genes, and the cause of the others is not known. A total of around 1.9 million clones appear in this sample, approximately 94% of them only once. The ten most abundant clones make up more than 1.5% of the sample. What was sequenced was naive CD8+ T cells from PBMCs. The sample's cell subset or site label is to be understood as: CD45RA+CCR7+. The receptor set was obtained from a man aged 18 to 30 in good health. Some clones in this sample may be carry-over from other donors' samples.

The rearrangement uses TRBV6-6 and TRBJ1-1; no definite D call. Germline CDR1 is MNHNY and CDR2 is SVGAGI (reference sequence). V was shortened by 7 bases and J by 1 base, with 13 bases between the two germline ends. The CDR3 runs 14 residues. In DNA form, the CDR3 reads TGTGCCAGCATGGAAGGGTTTCCGAACACTGAAGCTTTCTTT. Translated, it gives CASMEGFPNTEAFF.

The genes are TRBV6-5 and TRBJ2-1; D is ambiguous. This CDR3 has 15 residues. Looked up from germline, CDR1 is MNHEY and CDR2 is SVGAGI. V was cut by 2 bases and J by 5 bases, with 13 bases left in between. Here the CDR3 DNA reads TGTGCCAGCAGTTACCTGGGGTTCCCTGACAATGAGCAGTTCTTC. Protein product: CASSYLGFPDNEQFF.

The V gene is TRBV6-1, the J gene TRBJ2-7; 8 bases line up with TRBD2. From germline, CDR1 is MNHNS and CDR2 SASEGT. V shed 3 bases and J 6 bases; nucleotides not matched to a gene: 16. The length of the CDR3 is 17 residues. In nucleotides, the CDR3 is TGTGCCAGCAGTGAGCGAGCGGGAGACACACCCTGGCGCGAGCAGTACTTC. Protein product: CASSERAGDTPWREQYF.

This clone appeared a single time. V is TRBV2 and J is TRBJ2-7; D is perhaps TRBD1 (5 bases). The CDR3 is 14 amino acids. Germline V CDR1 and CDR2: SNHLY, FYNNEI. The V and J ends lost 7 bases and 4 bases respectively, with 17 bases between them. Written as DNA, the CDR3 is TGTGCCAGCACGGGCGATCGACAGAATTACGAGCAGTACTTC. Its translation is CASTGDRQNYEQYF.

The chain employs TRBV9 and TRBJ2-7; tentatively, D is TRBD1 (5 bases). Per the germline V gene, CDR1 is SGDLS and CDR2 is YYNGEE. Trimming shortened V by 0 bases and J by 7 bases, and 14 bases separated the two germline ends. This CDR3 has 14 amino acids. The CDR3 DNA is TGTGCCAGCAGCGTAGGTGGAGTTGCAGGGGAGCAGTACTTC. It translates to CASSVGGVAGEQYF. Complete variable domain (other parts from reference TRBV9 and TRBJ2-7): DSGVTQTPKHLITATGQRVTLRCSPRSGDLSVYWYQQSLDQGLQFLIQYYNGEERAKGNILERFSAQQFPDLHSELNLSSLELGDSALYFCASSVGGVAGEQYFGPGTRLTVT.

V usage is TRBV29-1 and J usage is TRBJ2-2; no reliable D call. Germline lookup yields CDR1 SQVTM and CDR2 ANQGSEA. The CDR3 length is 13 residues. The V end was cut by 5 bases, the J end by 0 bases, with 7 bases between. CDR3 region: CSVLPSNTGELFF. The CDR3 DNA sequence: TGCAGCGTTCTCCCGTCGAACACCGGGGAGCTGTTTTTT.

This chain uses TRBV27 with TRBJ1-2, with 8 bases identical to TRBD1. The CDR3 consists of 17 residues. V shed 0 bases, J shed 3 bases, and the junction held 9 bases outside the gene matches. CDR1 MNHEY and CDR2 SMNVEV come from the germline V gene (reference sequence). DNA for the CDR3: TGTGCCAGCAGTTTATCGGCCGGGATGGACAGGGACTATGGCTACACCTTC. Its protein is CASSLSAGMDRDYGYTF.

Comment on this clone: Other DNA sequences in this specimen translate into the identical CDR3. This chain uses TRBV7-2 with TRBJ2-1, with TRBD2 matching over 12 bases. The CDR3 contains 15 residues. Germline V CDR1 and CDR2: SGHTA, FQGNSA. Germline trimming cut 3 bases from V and 6 bases from J; bases unmatched to any gene: 3. The CDR3 loop reads CASSLLAGGPNEQFF. The CDR3 DNA follows: TGTGCCAGCAGCTTGCTAGCGGGAGGGCCCAATGAGCAGTTCTTC.

The V and J genes are TRBV11-2 and TRBJ1-3; a weak D match, TRBD1 (6 bases). V dropped 4 bases and J dropped 2 bases, with 15 bases sitting between them. The germline CDR1 and CDR2 sequences are SGHAT and FQNNGV. The CDR3 totals 16 residues. In nucleotides, the CDR3 is TGTGCCAGCAGCTGGCTGCAGGGGCCCACTGGAAACACCATATATTTT. This sequence encodes CASSWLQGPTGNTIYF. Combining the CDR3 with reference TRBV11-2 and TRBJ1-3 gives the whole variable domain EAGVAQSPRYKIIEKRQSVAFWCNPISGHATLYWYQQILGQGPKLLIQFQNNGVVDDSQLPKDRFSAERLKGVDSTLKIQPAKLEDSAVYLCASSWLQGPTGNTIYFGEGSWLTVV.

V usage is TRBV13 and J usage is TRBJ2-1, with D maybe TRBD2 (5 bases). The CDR3 is 16 amino acids. V was pared by 4 bases and J by 7 bases, with 20 bases between. Germline CDR1 PRHDT, CDR2 FYEKMQ (reference sequence). The CDR3 region is CASSYGNSLLGNEQFF. DNA for the CDR3: TGTGCCAGCAGCTACGGGAACAGCCTGCTGGGGAATGAGCAGTTCTTC.